This T cell receptor (beta chain) was obtained from a study of cytomegalovirus exposure and HLA in healthy donors (dated by TCRdb to 2015 to 2018). Regarding the research as a whole: According to an earlier analysis of 550 to 700 of the donors, about 190 million T cells yielded roughly 100 million unique TCR beta sequences and 276 Gb of sequence data. About 300 gigabases of sequencing data and about 92 million unique TCR sequences made up an early release that covered several hundred HLA-typed donors. Among the approximately 420 genotyped donors, about 83% belonged to the genetic ancestry cluster associated with self-reported Caucasian donors. The study aimed to test whether cataloging public T cell receptors could reveal signatures of past pathogen exposure. The study used immunosequencing to profile the T cell repertoires of several hundred subjects and linked those repertoires to cytomegalovirus serostatus. Along with the approximately 700-subject first cohort, a separate validation cohort of over a hundred different subjects was used. To predict cytomegalovirus infection status, the study brought together high-throughput TCR immunosequencing, statistical association of individual TCRs with disease status, and machine learning. A later analysis re-examined previously published TCR beta repertoires from 500 to 700 donors and added high-resolution HLA genotyping to investigate patterns of TCR occurrence. The later analysis used no new phenotypic data to find candidate immune exposures, relying instead on TCR beta sequences and their occurrence across donors. An earlier analysis of 500 to 750 of the donors applied high-throughput TCR beta sequencing to assess whether each TCR beta V gene segment acted as functional or pseudogenic. Alongside the repertoire data, information on donor age, sex, ethnicity and CMV serostatus was compiled. A later genetic analysis took genome-wide SNP genotypes for about 55% of the 666 donors and used that subset as a discovery cohort. Every repertoire in the discovery cohort had been generated on one and the same sequencing platform. Class I and class II HLA loci were covered by the typing at four-digit resolution. Typing coverage varied by locus: roughly 629-640 donors for A, B, C, DRB1 and DQB1; under 550 for DQA1; around 570 for DPA1; 400 to 480 for DPB1. A few DR-DQ haplotypes were treated as single units for association and clustering because of strong linkage in the cohort. Among some 410 genotyped donors of the cohort, an average of roughly 230,000 unique TCR beta nucleotide sequences was sequenced per donor, of which about 18% were non-productive. The research as a whole found: A further reported finding was that TCR beta sequences accurately predicted the HLA-A and HLA-B alleles for most subjects in the first cohort. A later analysis reported that several top co-occurrence clusters appeared linked to parvovirus B19, influenza, CMV and Epstein-Barr virus. In vitro tests confirmed that three of the cytomegalovirus-associated TCR beta chains recognize cytomegalovirus antigens. The only immune exposure information available for the cohort was CMV serostatus. The cohort was sequenced for TCR beta chains only, and without alpha or paired-chain data the features that could be detected were limited. A group of highly shared sequence variants was considered likely to be a technical artifact of the sequencing pipeline. In a later analysis, most CMV-associated TCR beta chains were found to appear HLA-restricted, with HLA associations seemingly driven largely by CMV exposure. Because the 87-base-pair reads could not distinguish some IMGT-functional V segments, including TRBV6-2 and TRBV6-3, those segments were excluded. When HLA alleles, especially DR and DQ, strongly co-occurred, TCR associations were difficult to assign to individual alleles. HLA typing was unavailable for some donors at each locus, so association tests used only the typed subset. An earlier analysis of around 600 of the donors showed that most TCR beta V segments appeared in productive rearrangements either about 90% or about 30% of the time, which broadly matched IMGT annotations. In the study, approximately 150 TCR beta chains were listed as associated with cytomegalovirus. Linkage disequilibrium might explain the correlated functional status among segregating V segments, but an unknown experimental factor could not be excluded. V-gene and J-gene trimming of TCR beta chains was associated with a missense DCLRE1C variant in a later genetic analysis, and the association was replicated in an independent cohort. In a later genetic analysis, fewer N-insertions in productive TCRs were reported among donors in an Asian-associated ancestry cluster than the roughly 710-donor mean. In a later analysis, HLA-associated TCR beta chains showed more clonal expansion and lower generation probabilities than non-associated chains that were equally common. It was suggested by the authors that the approach could potentially be generalized to other disease states and immunological phenotypes. Over 15 rarely observed V segments, including chromosome 9 orphons, were excluded from the earlier analysis of approximately 500 of the donors because counts were too low. Most TCR sequences were observed very rarely across donors, whereas some public TCRs were present in many individuals. At a false discovery rate of 0.05, a later analysis linked some 17,000 TCR beta sequences to specific HLA alleles. A later analysis found that TCR association rates varied across HLA loci, with DRB1 alleles showing the most associated TCRs and HLA-C alleles the fewest. The classifier was reported to diagnose cytomegalovirus status with high specificity and sensitivity in both the original and validation cohorts. Roughly uniform sequencing depth across donors was assumed in presence/absence analyses, although this assumption may not hold.

Its CDR3 holds 13 amino acids, cysteine through phenylalanine. Only the CDR3 part of the read is kept: 39 bases, read in frame from the first base. The germline V gene sets CDR1 to SGHRS and CDR2 to YFSETQ. Trimming leaves V shorter by 3 bases and J shorter by 2 bases, with the junction holding 1 base beyond the gene matches. The library relied on the immunoSEQ multiplex PCR assay. A mixture of 60 forward primers for TCR Vbeta segments and 13 reverse primers for TCR Jbeta segments was used in the multiplex PCR. The CDR3 region of rearranged TCR beta genes was amplified from genomic DNA with a multiplex PCR assay. Amplified TCR beta libraries were sequenced as 87-base-pair reads on the Illumina HiSeq System. The published analysis was carried out like this. Across the 640 or so repertoires, a later analysis counted 78 million or so unique TCR beta chains, 9.5 million to 12 million of which were shared by at least two donors. To remove PCR and sequencing errors, raw reads were error-corrected and collapsed into unique sequences using a nearest-neighbor algorithm that merged closely related sequences. CDR3 sequences were aligned to IMGT reference sequences to assign V, D and J gene segments. For a sequence to be retained, at least a six-nucleotide match to both a V gene segment and a J gene segment was required. A rearrangement was called productive if the CDR3 had no stop codons and remained in frame with V and J, and every other rearrangement was called non-productive. Following IMGT convention, CDR3 was defined as the stretch from the second conserved V-encoded cysteine to the conserved J-encoded phenylalanine. The earlier analysis of roughly 590 of the donors excluded sequences that lacked an unambiguous match to a single V gene segment. An earlier analysis of several hundred of the donors called V segments functional above 56.7% productive rearrangements and segregating when the between-donor standard deviation exceeded 5%. A statistical classification framework was developed to diagnose cytomegalovirus status using the catalog of TCR beta chain sequences. V and J gene assignment, in a later analysis, came from comparing TCR nucleotide sequences with IMGT/GENE-DB human TR gene sequences. The TCRdist pipeline was used in a later analysis to assign CDR3 sequences and most-parsimonious VDJ recombination scenarios. In a later analysis, each TCR beta chain was defined by its CDR3 amino acid sequence together with its V-gene family, and reads lacking a unique V-gene family were excluded. A later analysis removed several hundred highly shared, low-generation-probability nucleotide sequences to deal with suspected cross-contamination and a sequencing artifact. In a later analysis, a clonal expansion index was calculated for each public chain from normalized within-repertoire ranks of inferred template counts. A later analysis computed generation probabilities with a VDJ recombination model fitted to out-of-frame rearrangements, and checked the results against IGoR. In a later analysis, TCR-TCR, TCR-HLA and TCR-CMV co-occurrence was scored with hypergeometric tests, and a repertoire-size bias correction was applied to TCR pairs. In a later analysis, false discovery rates were estimated by permuting HLA or CMV assignments 20 times. A later analysis grouped co-occurring TCRs with DBSCAN, adding TCRdist sequence similarity when clustering within HLA-allele-positive subsets. Repertoires with fewer than 30,000 or more than 120,000 public chains were left out of co-occurrence clustering, as were five repertoires with anomalous nucleotide sharing. The table comes from immuneACCESS by way of TCRdb, which keeps in-frame sequences with V and J called. Part of the clones is missing from these tables; in studies checked, under half for an unresolved V gene and the rest for unknown reasons. Clone size and V and J calls were adopted from that table, with D and trimming inferred from the DNA. The sample includes roughly 300,000 clones, with more than 80% observed a single time. The biggest ten clones account for around 4.2% of the sample.

The cohort comprised more than 550 healthy bone marrow donors. At the time of sampling, every cohort member was nominally healthy, though immune exposures that went unrecorded were likely present. The donor was CMV seropositive and was included in the group of 250 to 350 seropositive cohort members. Every donor gave a peripheral blood sample, and the peripheral blood mononuclear cells from that sample were used for TCR beta sequencing. The Qiagen DNeasy Blood Extraction Kit was used to extract genomic DNA from the blood cell samples. With regard to this clone: Its antigen remains unidentified. The input lacks base qualities; no much larger clone sits a single base away.

This TCR came from a man aged 35 to 55 in good health and CMV-seropositive. The rearranged chain carries TRBV5-1 and TRBJ2-5; 7 bases in between match TRBD1. The sample taken for sequencing was PBMCs. DNA sequence: TGCGCCAGCAGCTCGACAGGGCAAGAGACCCAGTACTTC. Its translation is CASSSTGQETQYF.